This T cell receptor beta chain was sequenced during a study of response to subunit inactivated influenza vaccine. Via MiXCR, TCRdb re-called the RT-PCR reads, giving one row per CDR3 protein. The sample lists about 780,000 distinct CDR3 sequences, about a fifth occurring once. In regard to this clonotype: Antigen unknown.

Per germline, CDR1 MNHEY and CDR2 SVGEGT. This CDR3 is built from 19 residues. V lost 2 bases, J lost 1 base, and 9 bases stayed unmatched. Study results and caveats: Authors suggested that a seasonal influenza vaccination recruits few new T cells each time.

This sequence joins TRBV6-2 or TRBV6-3 and TRBJ2-5; TRBD2 matches 14 bases. The receptor was derived from a man aged 50 or older who received an inactivated influenza vaccine. Specimen: PBMCs from blood, collected 4 to 6 days after vaccination. In DNA, the CDR3 is TGTGCCAGCAGTTACCACCGGACTAGCGGGAGGTCCCTCCAAGAGACCCAGTACTTC. It encodes CASSYHRTSGRSLQETQYF.